A single sample is the source of the 26 T cell receptor beta chains below, sequenced in a study of TIL therapy for anti-PD-1-resistant metastatic lung cancer. The time point is: pre-treatment sample, taken before nivolumab and TIL therapy. This was the immunoSEQ v3 assay. The data were produced by immunoSEQ multiplex PCR, yet TCRdb's version contains in-frame clones alone and is incomplete. The table has approximately 60,000 clones, about 81% seen once; the top ten hold about 2.7%. The specimen was blood, collected at baseline. These receptor sequences come from a person aged 25 to 79 with non-small cell lung cancer.

This chain joins TRBV30 and TRBJ1-3; TRBD1 matches at 7 bases. The trim removed 0 bases at V and 0 bases at J, leaving 8 bases unmatched. Germline V gene sequence: CDR1 GTSNPN, CDR2 SVGIG (reference sequence). The CDR3 runs to 17 residues. CDR3: CAWSVEGTAYSGNTIYF. The CDR3 coding sequence is TGTGCCTGGAGTGTAGAAGGGACAGCCTACTCTGGAAACACCATATATTTT.

V and J are TRBV19 and TRBJ2-5; either TRBD1 or TRBD2 may supply D (5 bases each). CDR1 is LNHDA and CDR2 is SQIVND in the germline V gene (reference sequence). The CDR3 is 13 amino acids. V gave up 3 bases and J gave up 5 bases, with 10 bases separating them. The CDR3 DNA sequence: TGTGCCAGTAGTATGCGAGGGACGGAGACCCAGTACTTC. Protein: CASSMRGTETQYF.

In DNA form, the CDR3 reads TGTGCCAGCAGCCAAGACAGGGGGCGCACTGAAGCTTTCTTT. Its protein is CASSQDRGRTEAFF. The chain combines TRBV7-2 with TRBJ1-1; TRBD1 matches at 10 bases. The CDR3 runs to 14 residues. CDR1 SGHTA and CDR2 FQGNSA come from the germline V gene. J lost 4 bases, V lost 5 bases, and 4 bases had no gene match.

This clone was detected once. The V and J genes are TRBV4-3 and TRBJ2-4; possibly TRBD1 or TRBD2 for D (6 bases each). V was trimmed by 0 bases and J by 6 bases, leaving 12 bases between them. The CDR3 is 15 amino acids. The germline V gene has CDR1 LGHNA and CDR2 YSLEER. DNA of the CDR3: TGCGCCAGCAGCCAAGAATTTCCGGGGGCAAACATTCAGTACTTC. Translation: CASSQEFPGANIQYF.

The gene calls are TRBV19 and TRBJ1-5; D ambiguous. The CDR3 covers 13 residues. CDR1 and CDR2 from the germline V gene are LNHDA and SQIVND (reference sequence). The V and J ends lost 6 bases and 5 bases respectively, with 11 bases between them. CDR3 nucleotide sequence: TGTGCCAGTAGCGTGGGCATAGATCAGCCCCAGCATTTT. Its protein product is CASSVGIDQPQHF.

V and J are TRBV16 and TRBJ2-1; 8 bases are shared with TRBD2. This CDR3 region has 14 residues. Looked up from germline, CDR1 is KGHSY and CDR2 is FQNENV. J lost 8 bases, V lost 4 bases, and 7 bases had no gene match. CDR3: CASSRGREGYEQFF. The CDR3 DNA follows: TGTGCCAGCAGCCGGGGCCGGGAGGGCTATGAGCAGTTCTTC.

DNA of the CDR3: TGCGCCAGCAGCCGGCAGGGGGCCACCTACAATGAGCAGTTCTTC. Encoded protein: CASSRQGATYNEQFF. The chain joins TRBV4-3 to TRBJ2-1; 8 bases map to TRBD1. V shed 4 bases, J shed 2 bases, and the junction held 4 bases outside the gene matches. The CDR3 has 15 amino acids. The germline V gene has CDR1 LGHNA and CDR2 YSLEER.

This rearrangement joins TRBV5-5 to TRBJ1-1, with 7 nucleotides matching TRBD1. CDR3 size: 15 residues. Germline-derived CDR1 and CDR2 are SGHKS and YYEKEE (reference sequence). V was pared by 4 bases and J by 0 bases, with 6 bases of the junction left unmatched. DNA for the CDR3: TGTGCCAGCAGCCCAGGGGGACAGCTGAACACTGAAGCTTTCTTT. Encoded protein: CASSPGGQLNTEAFF.

The table lists this clone with a few counts. This chain joins TRBV10-1 and TRBJ2-2, with 9 bases that match TRBD1. V gave up 6 bases and J gave up 3 bases; unmatched junction bases: 5. The CDR3 is 15 residues long. In germline, CDR1 is WNHNN, CDR2 SYGVQD (reference sequence). The CDR3 loop is CASRDRGWDTGELFF. DNA of the CDR3: TGCGCCAGCAGGGACAGGGGTTGGGACACCGGGGAGCTGTTTTTT.

Only a few counts were recorded for this clone. The chain uses TRBV13 and TRBJ2-7; 11 positions agree with TRBD2. V lost 5 bases and J lost 1; bases outside the gene matches: 13. Per the germline V gene, CDR1 is PRHDT and CDR2 is FYEKMQ (reference sequence). This CDR3 is 18 amino acids long. CDR3 amino acids: CASSLLLAGVSVSYEQYF. For the CDR3, the DNA is TGTGCCAGCAGCCTCTTACTAGCGGGAGTCTCGGTGTCCTACGAGCAGTACTTC.

The CDR3 region has the DNA TGTGCCAGCAGCTTAGCGCTAGGGGAAAAACTGTTTTTT. Its protein product is CASSLALGEKLFF. The rearrangement uses TRBV7-8 and TRBJ1-4; D not certain. V lost 0 bases and J 8 bases, leaving 7 bases between the germline ends. The CDR3 loop spans 13 amino acids. In germline, CDR1 is SGHVS, CDR2 FQNEAQ.

This rearrangement joins TRBV5-6 to TRBJ2-7; unclear D gene. Deletions cut 5 bases from V and 2 bases from J, with 11 bases between. The CDR3 extends over 13 amino acids. Germline V CDR1 and CDR2: SGHDT, YYEEEE. The CDR3 DNA sequence: TGTGCCAGCAGACCCGCTGGGGCCTACGAGCAGTACTTC. It codes for CASRPAGAYEQYF.

The chain joins TRBV6-2 or TRBV6-3 to TRBJ2-1, with 10 bases lining up with TRBD2. With V trimmed by 3 bases and J by 3 bases, 11 bases remained unmatched. The CDR3 length is 18 residues. Germline-derived CDR1 and CDR2 are MNHEY and SVGEGT. The CDR3 reads CASSYQPTSGFFYNEQFF. CDR3 bases: TGTGCCAGCAGTTATCAACCGACTAGCGGGTTTTTCTACAATGAGCAGTTCTTC.

The chain employs TRBV6-5 and TRBJ1-1; D is possibly TRBD1 (5 bases). Trimming pared 0 bases from V and 3 bases from J, leaving 11 bases between. Germline V CDR1 and CDR2: MNHEY, SVGAGI. The CDR3 sequence is 15 residues long. This CDR3 is CASSYSGQGDTEAFF. CDR3 bases: TGTGCCAGCAGTTACTCGGGGCAGGGAGACACTGAAGCTTTCTTT.

The rearrangement joins TRBV7-9 to TRBJ2-7; 8 positions agree with TRBD2. Trimming removed 5 bases from V and 3 bases from J; junction bases left unmatched: 15. Per the germline V gene, CDR1 is SEHNR and CDR2 is FQNEAQ (reference sequence). This CDR3 region has 17 residues. CDR3 in amino acids: CASSPGGGRHSGYEQYF. DNA of the CDR3: TGTGCCAGCAGCCCCGGGGGGGGCCGGCACTCAGGCTACGAGCAGTACTTC.

The chain is built from TRBV12-5 and TRBJ2-2, with 8 bases that match TRBD2. From germline, CDR1 is LGHNT and CDR2 FRNRAP. The CDR3 contains 16 residues. J gave up 7 bases and V 2 bases, and 9 bases lay outside the gene matches. The CDR3 nucleotides are TGTGCTAGTGGTTTGATAGGAGCGGGAGTGAGCGGGGAGCTGTTTTTT. Translated, it gives CASGLIGAGVSGELFF. The full variable domain, in which reference TRBV12-5 and TRBJ2-2 provide the parts outside the CDR3, is DARVTQTPRHKVTEMGQEVTMRCQPILGHNTVFWYRQTMMQGLELLAYFRNRAPLDDSGMPKDRFSAEMPDATLATLKIQPSEPRDSAVYFCASGLIGAGVSGELFFGEGSRLTVL.

This clone was recorded only once. The chain carries TRBV24-1 and TRBJ1-1, with TRBD1 identical over 7 bases. The V gene end was trimmed by 8 bases and the J gene end by 0 bases; junction bases not matched to a gene: 2. Germline V gene sequence: CDR1 KGHDR, CDR2 SFDVKD. The CDR3 extends over 13 amino acids. The CDR3 sequence is CATNTGVNTEAFF. The CDR3 region has the DNA TGTGCCACCAACACAGGGGTGAACACTGAAGCTTTCTTT.

The chain couples TRBV19 to TRBJ1-1, with D maybe TRBD1 (6 bases). Germline CDR1 and CDR2: LNHDA and SQIVND (reference sequence). This CDR3 has 15 amino acids. Between the trimmed V and J ends, which lost 1 base and 4 bases, there was a span of 13 bases. In DNA, the CDR3 is TGTGCCAGTAGTATAGGTGGCAGGGGATCCACTGAAGCTTTCTTT. As protein: CASSIGGRGSTEAFF.

This clone was recorded only once. The CDR3 region has the DNA TGTGCCAGCAGACCATATGGACAGGGGGGCAATCAGCCCCAGCATTTT. Translation: CASRPYGQGGNQPQHF. The gene calls are TRBV28 and TRBJ1-5, with 10 bases that match TRBD1. With V trimmed by 6 bases and J by 2 bases, 7 bases remained unmatched. This CDR3 contains 16 residues. The germline V gene has CDR1 MDHEN and CDR2 SYDVKM.

This chain connects TRBV28 to TRBJ2-7; 9 bases align to TRBD1. The CDR3 has 16 residues. Germline assignment: CDR1 MDHEN and CDR2 SYDVKM. V trimming: 5 bases; J trimming: 0 bases; junction bases outside the gene matches: 8. The CDR3 is CASSSPGTGFSYEQYF. DNA for the CDR3: TGTGCCAGCAGTAGTCCCGGGACAGGGTTCTCCTACGAGCAGTACTTC.

The DNA for the CDR3 is TGTGCCACCAGCCCCCCCGGGGGCCCTGATCAGCCCCAGCATTTT. Translated, it gives CATSPPGGPDQPQHF. This chain joins TRBV24-1 and TRBJ1-5, with D possibly being TRBD1 (6 bases). This CDR3 comprises 15 residues. V lost 7 bases and J lost 5, with 17 bases in between. Germline V gene sequence: CDR1 KGHDR, CDR2 SFDVKD.

This sequence joins TRBV2 and TRBJ2-1; no reliable D call. Germline V gene sequence: CDR1 SNHLY, CDR2 FYNNEI. Trimming left V 4 bases short and J 10 bases short, with 14 bases between. The CDR3 covers 13 residues. The CDR3 bases are TGTGCCAGCAGTGGGACGAACGGTGTGGAGCAGTTCTTC. Amino acids: CASSGTNGVEQFF.

V gene TRBV18 combines with J gene TRBJ1-1; no clear D. Germline CDR1 reads KGHSH; CDR2 reads LQKENI. The CDR3 consists of 14 residues. Trimming shortened V by 0 bases and J by 7 bases, and 12 bases separated the two germline ends. CDR3 DNA sequence: TGTGCCAGCTCACCACCCTATGGGCAGTATGAAGCTTTCTTT. This sequence encodes CASSPPYGQYEAFF.

This clone was counted between two and nine times. This rearrangement joins TRBV6-5 to TRBJ2-7; TRBD1 matches at 9 bases. Germline V gives CDR1 MNHEY, CDR2 SVGAGI. V shed 2 bases and J 2 bases; nucleotides not matched to a gene: 4. CDR3 length: 15 amino acids. The DNA of the CDR3 is TGTGCCAGCAGTTACCTAACAGGGGGCCCCTACGAGCAGTACTTC. Its translation: CASSYLTGGPYEQYF.

The chain employs TRBV27 and TRBJ1-1, with D perhaps TRBD1 (6 bases). The CDR3 extends over 13 amino acids. With 6 bases removed from V and 2 bases from J, the gap between germline ends came to 10 bases. Germline V gene lookup returns CDR1 MNHEY and CDR2 SMNVEV (reference sequence). As DNA, the CDR3 is TGTGCCAGCAGCAGGGGTGTCAACACTGAAGCTTTCTTT. It specifies CASSRGVNTEAFF.

V is TRBV19 and J is TRBJ2-2; D is unresolved. This CDR3 spans 12 amino acids. Trimming stripped 6 bases from V and 7 bases from J, with 9 bases between. The germline V gene encodes CDR1 LNHDA and CDR2 SQIVND (reference sequence). CDR3 nucleotides: TGTGCCAGTAGAATTCCCCACGGGGAGCTGTTTTTT. This encodes CASRIPHGELFF.